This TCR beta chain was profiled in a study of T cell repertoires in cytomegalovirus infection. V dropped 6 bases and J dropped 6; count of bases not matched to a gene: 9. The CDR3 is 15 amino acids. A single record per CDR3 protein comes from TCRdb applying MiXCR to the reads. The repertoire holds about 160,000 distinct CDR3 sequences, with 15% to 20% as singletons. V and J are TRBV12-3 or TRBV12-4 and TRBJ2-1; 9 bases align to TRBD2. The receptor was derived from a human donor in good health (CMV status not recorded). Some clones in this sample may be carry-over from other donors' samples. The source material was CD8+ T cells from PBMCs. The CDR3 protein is CASSPSAGGLNEQFF. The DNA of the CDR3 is TGTGCCAGCAGCCCATCAGCGGGGGGTCTCAATGAGCAGTTCTTC.